This T cell receptor beta chain was identified in a study of human T cells and chemical hapten exposure. The study, taken as a whole, reports: Expanded TCRs created a significantly greater count of big CDR3 similarity clusters than controls did. Correlating positively with patch test score were the PT1 expanded TCR counts.

A word on this clonotype: Its antigen is still unknown.

Unique molecular identifiers were affixed to discrete cDNA molecules within the library. MiXCR was run by TCRdb on the RACE reads, yielding one entry per CDR3 protein. The sample has about 89,000 distinct CDR3 sequences, 10% to 15% seen once. As for time point: patch test 3, about 24 weeks after DPC sensitization. The treatment here: therapeutic diphenylcyclopropenone sensitization with weekly scalp DPC. This receptor was obtained from a woman aged 50 to 65 with alopecia areata. Some clones in this sample may be carry-over from other donors' samples. The sample here was whole blood, taken in connection with sensitization to the hapten diphenylcyclopropenone (DPC).

This chain's CDR3 is CSVGPIGGPGELFF. The CDR3 nucleotides are TGCAGCGTTGGTCCCATAGGGGGCCCCGGGGAGCTGTTTTTT. This rearrangement joins TRBV29-1 to TRBJ2-2, with TRBD1 matching over 7 bases. The CDR3 runs 14 residues. The V gene's germline CDR1 is SQVTM and CDR2 ANQGSEA. J lost 6 bases, V lost 4 bases, and 8 bases had no gene match.